The clone carrying this TCR beta chain was recorded a few times. This specimen comes from a study of T cells in Graves' hyperthyroidism and ophthalmopathy. V was pared by 10 bases and J by 5 bases, with 15 bases between. The CDR3 spans 13 residues. From germline, CDR1 is ENHRY and CDR2 SYGVKD. The investigators amplified TCR beta CDR3 regions from RNA transcripts. During a first-round RT-PCR of the TCR CDR3, the HTBI primer set was used. In TCRdb, the multiplex PCR reads were re-called with MiXCR into one record per CDR3 protein. The data show a few hundred thousand distinct CDR3 sequences, 15% to 18% seen once.

This chain links TRBV10-3 with TRBJ2-1, with D perhaps matching TRBD1 (6 bases). The sequence was obtained from a woman aged 30 to 39 with Graves' hyperthyroidism. The sample taken for sequencing was blood. CDR3 region: CATQTGLDNEQFF. CDR3 coding DNA: TGTGCCACACAGACAGGTCTGGACAATGAGCAGTTCTTC.